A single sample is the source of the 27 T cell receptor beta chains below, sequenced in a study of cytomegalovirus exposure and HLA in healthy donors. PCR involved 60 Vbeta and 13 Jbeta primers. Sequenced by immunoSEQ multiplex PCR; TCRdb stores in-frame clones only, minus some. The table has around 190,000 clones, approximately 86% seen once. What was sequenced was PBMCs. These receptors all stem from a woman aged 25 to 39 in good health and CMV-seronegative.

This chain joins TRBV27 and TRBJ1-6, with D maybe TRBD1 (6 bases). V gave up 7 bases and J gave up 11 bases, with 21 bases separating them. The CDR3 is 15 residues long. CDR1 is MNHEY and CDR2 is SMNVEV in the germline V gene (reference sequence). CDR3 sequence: CASTIHGGLGPPLHF. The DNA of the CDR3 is TGTGCCAGCACCATCCACGGGGGGCTCGGGCCACCCCTCCACTTT.

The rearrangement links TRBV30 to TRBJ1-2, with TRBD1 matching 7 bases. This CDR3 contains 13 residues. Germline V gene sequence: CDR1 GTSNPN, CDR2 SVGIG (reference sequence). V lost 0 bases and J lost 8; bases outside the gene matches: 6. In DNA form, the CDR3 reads TGTGCCTGGAGTGTATCACAGGGGTACGGCTACACCTTC. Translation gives CAWSVSQGYGYTF.

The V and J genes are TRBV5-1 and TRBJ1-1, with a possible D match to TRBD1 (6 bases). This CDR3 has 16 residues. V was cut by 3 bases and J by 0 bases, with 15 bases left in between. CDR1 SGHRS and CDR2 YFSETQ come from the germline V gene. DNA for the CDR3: TGCGCCAGCAGCTCTACACGGGGGGCCATGAACACTGAAGCTTTCTTT. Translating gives CASSSTRGAMNTEAFF.

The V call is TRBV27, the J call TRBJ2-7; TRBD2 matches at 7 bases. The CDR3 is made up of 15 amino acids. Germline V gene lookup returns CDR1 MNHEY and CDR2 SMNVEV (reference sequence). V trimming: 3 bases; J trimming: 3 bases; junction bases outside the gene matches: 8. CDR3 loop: CASSFKLGGGYEQYF. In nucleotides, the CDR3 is TGTGCCAGCAGTTTTAAGTTGGGGGGGGGCTACGAGCAGTACTTC.

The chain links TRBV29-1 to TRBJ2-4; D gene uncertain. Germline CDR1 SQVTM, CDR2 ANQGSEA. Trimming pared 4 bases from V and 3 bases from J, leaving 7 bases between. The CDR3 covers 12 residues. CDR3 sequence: CSVAIGKNIQYF. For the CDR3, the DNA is TGCAGCGTTGCTATCGGCAAAAACATTCAGTACTTC.

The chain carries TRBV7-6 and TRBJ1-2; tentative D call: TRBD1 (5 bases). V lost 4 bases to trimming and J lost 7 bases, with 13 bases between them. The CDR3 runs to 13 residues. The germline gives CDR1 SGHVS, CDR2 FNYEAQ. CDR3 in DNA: TGTGCCAGCAGCTCCCGGAGGGACGTTGGCTACACCTTC. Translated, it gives CASSSRRDVGYTF. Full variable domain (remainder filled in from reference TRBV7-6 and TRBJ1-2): GAGVSQSPRYKVTKRGQDVALRCDPISGHVSLYWYRQALGQGPEFLTYFNYEAQQDKSGLPNDRFSAERPEGSISTLTIQRTEQRDSAMYRCASSSRRDVGYTFGSGTRLTVV.

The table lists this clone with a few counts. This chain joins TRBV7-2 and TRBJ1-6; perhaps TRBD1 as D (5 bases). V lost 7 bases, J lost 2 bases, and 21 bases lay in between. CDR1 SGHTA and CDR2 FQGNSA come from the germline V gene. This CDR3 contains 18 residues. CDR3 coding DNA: TGTGCCAGCACCGTTTTGGGGGGAAATTGGGCCTATAATTCACCCCTCCACTTT. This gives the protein CASTVLGGNWAYNSPLHF.

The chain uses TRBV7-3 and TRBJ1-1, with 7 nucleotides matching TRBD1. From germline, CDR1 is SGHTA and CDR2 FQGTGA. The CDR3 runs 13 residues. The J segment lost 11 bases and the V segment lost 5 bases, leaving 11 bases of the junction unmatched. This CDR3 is CASSLDLQGRAFF. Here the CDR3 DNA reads TGTGCCAGCAGCCTAGACTTACAGGGGCGTGCTTTCTTT.

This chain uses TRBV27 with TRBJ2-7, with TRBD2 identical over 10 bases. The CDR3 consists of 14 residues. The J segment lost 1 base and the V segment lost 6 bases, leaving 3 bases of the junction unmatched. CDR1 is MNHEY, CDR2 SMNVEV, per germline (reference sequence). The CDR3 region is CASRGLADSYEQYF. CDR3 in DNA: TGTGCCAGCAGAGGACTAGCGGATTCCTACGAGCAGTACTTC.

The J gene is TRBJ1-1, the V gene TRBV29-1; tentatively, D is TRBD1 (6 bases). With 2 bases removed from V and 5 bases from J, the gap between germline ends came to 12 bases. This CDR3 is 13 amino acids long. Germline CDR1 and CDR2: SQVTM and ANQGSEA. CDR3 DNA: TGCAGCGTTGAAACAGGGTTGGGTACTGAAGCTTTCTTT. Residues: CSVETGLGTEAFF.

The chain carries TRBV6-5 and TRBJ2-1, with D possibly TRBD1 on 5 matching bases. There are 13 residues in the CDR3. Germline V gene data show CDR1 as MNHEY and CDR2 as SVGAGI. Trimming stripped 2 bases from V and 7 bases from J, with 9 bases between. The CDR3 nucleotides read TGTGCCAGCAGTTACACAGGAGAGAATGAGCAGTTCTTC. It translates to CASSYTGENEQFF.

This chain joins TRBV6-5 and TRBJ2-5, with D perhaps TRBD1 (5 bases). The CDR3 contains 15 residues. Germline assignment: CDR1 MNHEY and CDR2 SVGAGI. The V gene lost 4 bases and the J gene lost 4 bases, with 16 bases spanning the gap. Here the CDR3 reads CASSSPAAQGETQYF. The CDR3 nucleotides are TGTGCCAGCAGTTCTCCAGCAGCGCAGGGAGAGACCCAGTACTTC.

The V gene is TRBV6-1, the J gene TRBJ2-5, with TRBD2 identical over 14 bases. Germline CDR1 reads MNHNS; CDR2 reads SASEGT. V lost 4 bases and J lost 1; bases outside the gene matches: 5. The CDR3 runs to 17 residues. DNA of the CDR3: TGTGCCAGCAGTGCGACTAGCGGGAGGGCCAGCCAAGAGACCCAGTACTTC. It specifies CASSATSGRASQETQYF.

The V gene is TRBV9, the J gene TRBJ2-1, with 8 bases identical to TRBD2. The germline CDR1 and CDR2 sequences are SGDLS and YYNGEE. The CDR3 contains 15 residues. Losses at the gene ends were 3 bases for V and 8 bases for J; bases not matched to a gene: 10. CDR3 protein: CASSAQAGVFYEQFF. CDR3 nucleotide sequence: TGTGCCAGCAGCGCCCAAGCGGGAGTCTTCTATGAGCAGTTCTTC.

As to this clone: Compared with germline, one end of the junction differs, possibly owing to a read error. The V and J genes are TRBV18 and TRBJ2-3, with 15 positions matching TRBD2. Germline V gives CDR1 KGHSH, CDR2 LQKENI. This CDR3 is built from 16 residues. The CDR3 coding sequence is TGTGCCAGCTCACCCATCGGACTAGCGGGAGGGCTAACTGCAAATTTT. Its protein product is CASSPIGLAGGLTANF.

CDR3 coding DNA: TGTGCCAGCAGTTACGGACTAGCTCCCTACGAGCAGTACTTC. Its translation: CASSYGLAPYEQYF. The V call is TRBV6-6, the J call TRBJ2-7; 8 bases are shared with TRBD2. This CDR3 comprises 14 residues. Losses at the gene ends were 2 bases for V and 2 bases for J; bases not matched to a gene: 2. The germline V gene encodes CDR1 MNHNY and CDR2 SVGAGI (reference sequence).

The CDR3 coding sequence is TGTGCCAGCAGCGAGCCCCGGACTAGCGGGAGCCTCTCTGGGGCCAACGTCCTGACTTTC. Amino acid sequence: CASSEPRTSGSLSGANVLTF. The gene calls are TRBV9 and TRBJ2-6; 13 nucleotides line up with TRBD2. The CDR3 consists of 20 residues. CDR1 and CDR2 from the germline V gene are SGDLS and YYNGEE. Losses at the gene ends were 3 bases for V and 0 bases for J; bases not matched to a gene: 9.

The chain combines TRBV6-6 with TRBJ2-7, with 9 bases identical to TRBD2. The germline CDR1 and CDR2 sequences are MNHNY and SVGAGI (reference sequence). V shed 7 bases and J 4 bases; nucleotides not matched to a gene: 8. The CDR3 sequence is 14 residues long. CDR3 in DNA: TGTGCCAGCAACCCAGGGACTAGCTTATACGAGCAGTACTTC. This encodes CASNPGTSLYEQYF.

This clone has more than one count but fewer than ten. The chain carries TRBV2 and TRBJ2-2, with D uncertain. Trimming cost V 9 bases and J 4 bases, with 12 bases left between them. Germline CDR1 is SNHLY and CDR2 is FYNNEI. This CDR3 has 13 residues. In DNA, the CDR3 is TGTGCCAGTATACGTATCGGCACCGGGGAGCTGTTTTTT. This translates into CASIRIGTGELFF.

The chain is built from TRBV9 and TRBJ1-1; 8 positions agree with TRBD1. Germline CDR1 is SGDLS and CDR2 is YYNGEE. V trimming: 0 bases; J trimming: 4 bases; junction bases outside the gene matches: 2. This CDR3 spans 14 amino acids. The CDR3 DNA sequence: TGTGCCAGCAGCGTAGGACAGGGGTCCACTGAAGCTTTCTTT. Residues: CASSVGQGSTEAFF.

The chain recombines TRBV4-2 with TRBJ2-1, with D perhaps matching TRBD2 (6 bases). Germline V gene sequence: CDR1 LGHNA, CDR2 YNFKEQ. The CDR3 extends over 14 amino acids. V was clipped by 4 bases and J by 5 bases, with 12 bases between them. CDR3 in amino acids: CASSRSGSNNEQFF. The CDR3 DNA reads TGTGCCAGCAGCCGTTCCGGGAGCAACAATGAGCAGTTCTTC.

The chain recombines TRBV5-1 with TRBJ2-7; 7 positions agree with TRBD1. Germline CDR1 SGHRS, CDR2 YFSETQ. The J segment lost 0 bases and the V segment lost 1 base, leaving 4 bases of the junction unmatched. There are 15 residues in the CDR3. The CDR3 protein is CASSLLTGSSYEQYF. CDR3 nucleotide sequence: TGCGCCAGCAGCTTGTTGACAGGGAGCTCCTACGAGCAGTACTTC.

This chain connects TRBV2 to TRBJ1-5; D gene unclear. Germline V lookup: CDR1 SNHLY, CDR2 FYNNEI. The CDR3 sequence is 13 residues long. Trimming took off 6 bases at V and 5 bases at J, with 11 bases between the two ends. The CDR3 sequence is CASRGSGYQPQHF. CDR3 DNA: TGTGCCAGCAGAGGAAGCGGCTATCAGCCCCAGCATTTT.

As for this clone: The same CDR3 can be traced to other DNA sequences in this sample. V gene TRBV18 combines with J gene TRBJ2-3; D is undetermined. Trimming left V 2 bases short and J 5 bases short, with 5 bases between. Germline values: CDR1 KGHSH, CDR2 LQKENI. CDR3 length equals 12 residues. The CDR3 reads CASSPSGDTQYF. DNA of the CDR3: TGTGCCAGCTCACCATCAGGAGATACGCAGTATTTT.

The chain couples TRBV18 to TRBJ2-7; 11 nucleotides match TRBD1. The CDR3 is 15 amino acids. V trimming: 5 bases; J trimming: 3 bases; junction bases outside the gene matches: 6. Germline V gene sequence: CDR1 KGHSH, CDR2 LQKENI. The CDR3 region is CASSEAGTGGYEQYF. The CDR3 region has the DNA TGTGCCAGCTCAGAGGCCGGGACAGGGGGCTACGAGCAGTACTTC.

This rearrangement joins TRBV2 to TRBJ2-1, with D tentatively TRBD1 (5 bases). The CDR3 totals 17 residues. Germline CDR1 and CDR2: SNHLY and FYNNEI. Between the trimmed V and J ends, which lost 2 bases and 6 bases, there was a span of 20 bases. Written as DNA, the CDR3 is TGTGCCAGCAGTGAAATCGGCTGGGCAGGGTCATCCAATGAGCAGTTCTTC. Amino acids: CASSEIGWAGSSNEQFF.

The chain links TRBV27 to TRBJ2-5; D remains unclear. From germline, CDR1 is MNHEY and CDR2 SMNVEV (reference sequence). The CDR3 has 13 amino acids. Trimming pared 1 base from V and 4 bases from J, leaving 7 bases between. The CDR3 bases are TGTGCCAGCAGTTTATATCCGCGAGAGACCCAGTACTTC. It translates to CASSLYPRETQYF.